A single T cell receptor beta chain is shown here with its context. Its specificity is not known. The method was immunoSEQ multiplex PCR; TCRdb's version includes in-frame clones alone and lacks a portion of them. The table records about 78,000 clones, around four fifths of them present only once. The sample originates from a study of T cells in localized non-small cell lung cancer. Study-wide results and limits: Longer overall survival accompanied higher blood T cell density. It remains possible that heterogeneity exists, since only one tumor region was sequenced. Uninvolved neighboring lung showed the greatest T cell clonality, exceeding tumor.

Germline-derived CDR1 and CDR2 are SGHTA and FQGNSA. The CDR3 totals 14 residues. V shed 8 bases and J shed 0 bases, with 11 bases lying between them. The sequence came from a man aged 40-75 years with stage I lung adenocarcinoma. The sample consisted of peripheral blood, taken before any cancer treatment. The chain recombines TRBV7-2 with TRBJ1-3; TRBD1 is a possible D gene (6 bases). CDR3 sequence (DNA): TGTGCCAGCGGGAGGGGGGGCTCTGGAAACACCATATATTTT. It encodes CASGRGGSGNTIYF.